One T cell receptor (beta chain) is described in this entry. The data derive from a study of blood T cells in healthy people across ages. A J-beta primer mix and a sample-barcoded 5' primer were used in a second PCR of about 7 to 12 cycles. TCRdb re-called the 5' RACE reads with MiXCR, one entry per CDR3 protein. The sample has about 930,000 distinct CDR3 sequences, roughly 28% seen once. The V end was cut by 2 bases, the J end by 2 bases, with 11 bases between. Germline V gives CDR1 SGHTA, CDR2 FQGNSA. The CDR3 is 15 amino acids. A further study also used this sample, focusing on T cells of mothers and their children.

The chain combines TRBV7-2 with TRBJ2-3, with a tentative D call TRBD1 (5 bases). The sequence was collected from a woman between 35 and 50 years old in good health. The sequenced sample consisted of blood. CDR3 loop: CASSLMQGSTDTQYF. The CDR3 region has the DNA TGTGCCAGCAGCTTAATGCAGGGCTCCACAGATACGCAGTATTTT.